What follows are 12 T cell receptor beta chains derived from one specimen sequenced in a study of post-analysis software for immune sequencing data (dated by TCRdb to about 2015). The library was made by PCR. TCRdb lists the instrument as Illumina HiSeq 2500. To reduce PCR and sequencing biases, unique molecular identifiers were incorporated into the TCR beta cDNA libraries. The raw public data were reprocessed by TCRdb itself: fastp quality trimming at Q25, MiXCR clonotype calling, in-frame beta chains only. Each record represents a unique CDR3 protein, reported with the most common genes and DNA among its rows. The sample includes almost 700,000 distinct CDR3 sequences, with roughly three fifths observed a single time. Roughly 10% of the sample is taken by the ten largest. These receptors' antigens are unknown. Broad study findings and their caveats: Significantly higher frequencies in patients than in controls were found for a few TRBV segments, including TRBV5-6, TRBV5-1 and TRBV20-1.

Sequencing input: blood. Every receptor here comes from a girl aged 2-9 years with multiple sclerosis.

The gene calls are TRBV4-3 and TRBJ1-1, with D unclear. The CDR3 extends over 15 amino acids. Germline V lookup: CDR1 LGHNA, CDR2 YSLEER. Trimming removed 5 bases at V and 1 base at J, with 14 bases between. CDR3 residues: CASSALPVTNTEAFF. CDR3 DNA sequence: TGCGCCAGCAGCGCGTTGCCAGTGACGAACACTGAAGCTTTCTTT.

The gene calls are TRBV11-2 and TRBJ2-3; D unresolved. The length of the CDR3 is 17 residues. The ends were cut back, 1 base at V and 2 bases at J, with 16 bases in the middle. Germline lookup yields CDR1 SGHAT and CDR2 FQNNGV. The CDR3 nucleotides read TGTGCCAGCAGCTTAGGTAGCAAGTCCCGGTACACAGATACGCAGTATTTT. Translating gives CASSLGSKSRYTDTQYF.

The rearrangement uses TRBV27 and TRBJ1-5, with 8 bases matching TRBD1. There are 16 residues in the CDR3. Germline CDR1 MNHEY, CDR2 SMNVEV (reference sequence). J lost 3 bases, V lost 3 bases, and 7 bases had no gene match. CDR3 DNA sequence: TGTGCCAGCAGTTTGTCCGGACAGGGCAACAATCAGCCCCAGCATTTT. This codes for CASSLSGQGNNQPQHF.

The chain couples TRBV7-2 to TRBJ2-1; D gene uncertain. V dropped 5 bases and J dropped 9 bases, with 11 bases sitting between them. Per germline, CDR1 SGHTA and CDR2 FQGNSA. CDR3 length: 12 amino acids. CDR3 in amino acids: CASSPPWGEQFF. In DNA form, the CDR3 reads TGTGCCAGCAGCCCCCCTTGGGGTGAGCAGTTCTTC.

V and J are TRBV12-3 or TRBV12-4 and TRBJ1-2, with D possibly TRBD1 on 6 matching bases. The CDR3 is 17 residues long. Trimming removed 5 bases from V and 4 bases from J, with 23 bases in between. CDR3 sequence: CASSPWGPGSVGYGYTF. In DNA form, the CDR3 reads TGTGCCAGCAGTCCCTGGGGGCCGGGTTCAGTTGGCTATGGCTACACCTTC.

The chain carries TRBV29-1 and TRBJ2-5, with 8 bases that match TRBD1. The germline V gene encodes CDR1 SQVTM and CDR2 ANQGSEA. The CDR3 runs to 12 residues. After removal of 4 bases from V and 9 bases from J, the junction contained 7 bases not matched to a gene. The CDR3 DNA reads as TGCAGCGTTGGAACACAGGGGGAGGCCCAGTACTTC. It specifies CSVGTQGEAQYF.

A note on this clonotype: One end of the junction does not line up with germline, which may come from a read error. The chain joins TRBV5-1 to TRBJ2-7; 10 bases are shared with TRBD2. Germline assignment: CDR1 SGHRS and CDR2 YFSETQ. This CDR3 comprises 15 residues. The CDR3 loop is CAGSGLAGASYEQYF. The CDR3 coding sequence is TGCGCCGGCAGCGGCCTAGCGGGAGCTTCTTACGAGCAGTACTTC.

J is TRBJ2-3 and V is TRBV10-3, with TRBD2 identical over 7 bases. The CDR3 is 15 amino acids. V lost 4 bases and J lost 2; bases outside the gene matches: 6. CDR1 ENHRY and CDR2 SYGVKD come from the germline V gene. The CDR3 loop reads CAISGRLADTDTQYF. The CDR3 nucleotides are TGTGCCATCAGTGGGCGGCTAGCGGACACAGATACGCAGTATTTT.

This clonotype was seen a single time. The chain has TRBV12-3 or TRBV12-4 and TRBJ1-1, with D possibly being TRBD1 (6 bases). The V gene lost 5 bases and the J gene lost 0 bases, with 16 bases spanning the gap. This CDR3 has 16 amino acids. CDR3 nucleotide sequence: TGTGCCAGCAGTCCGGGGCAGGGGAGGGTGAACACTGAAGCTTTCTTT. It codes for CASSPGQGRVNTEAFF.

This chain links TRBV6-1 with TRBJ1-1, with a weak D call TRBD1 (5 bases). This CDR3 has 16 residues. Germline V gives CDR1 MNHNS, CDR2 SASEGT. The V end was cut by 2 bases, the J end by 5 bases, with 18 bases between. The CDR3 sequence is CASSERKGIGLTEAFF. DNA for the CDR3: TGTGCCAGCAGTGAACGGAAGGGGATTGGGCTTACTGAAGCTTTCTTT.

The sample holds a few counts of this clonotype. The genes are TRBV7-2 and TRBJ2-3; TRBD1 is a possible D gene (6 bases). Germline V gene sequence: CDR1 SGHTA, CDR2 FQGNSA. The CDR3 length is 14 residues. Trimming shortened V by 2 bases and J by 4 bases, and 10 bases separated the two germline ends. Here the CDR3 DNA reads TGTGCCAGCAGCTTATTCAGGGGACCAGATACGCAGTATTTT. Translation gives CASSLFRGPDTQYF.

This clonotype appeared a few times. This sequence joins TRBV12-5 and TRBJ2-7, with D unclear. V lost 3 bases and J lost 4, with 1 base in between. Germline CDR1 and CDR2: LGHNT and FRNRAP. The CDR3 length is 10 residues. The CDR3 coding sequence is TGTGCTAGTGGTTTTTACGAGCAGTACTTC. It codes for CASGFYEQYF. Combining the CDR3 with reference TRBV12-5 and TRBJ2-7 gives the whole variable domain DARVTQTPRHKVTEMGQEVTMRCQPILGHNTVFWYRQTMMQGLELLAYFRNRAPLDDSGMPKDRFSAEMPDATLATLKIQPSEPRDSAVYFCASGFYEQYFGPGTRLTVT.